The 32 T cell receptor beta chains in this list originate from one sample, sequenced in a study of shared clonotypes between healthy human individuals. TCRdb's table, derived via immunoSEQ multiplex PCR, lists solely in-frame clones and lacks some. The data contain 2 million to 2.5 million clones, more than 80% of them singletons. The sample was naive CD4+ T cells from PBMCs. This sample's subset: CD45RA+ positively selected. Receptor source: a man between 18 and 29 years old in good health. Some clones in this sample may be carry-over from other donors' samples.

J is TRBJ1-2 and V is TRBV29-1, with TRBD1 identical over 7 bases. J lost 8 bases, V lost 0 bases, and 9 bases had no gene match. The CDR3 runs 14 residues. CDR1 and CDR2 (germline): SQVTM, ANQGSEA. In DNA form, the CDR3 reads TGCAGCGTTGAAGATCCGCAGGGGGGTAGAGGCTACACCTTC. It translates to CSVEDPQGGRGYTF.

The V gene is TRBV5-5, the J gene TRBJ2-1; TRBD2 might be the D (6 bases). The CDR3 has 14 residues. Between the trimmed V and J ends, which lost 4 bases and 2 bases, there was a span of 10 bases. The V gene's germline CDR1 is SGHKS and CDR2 YYEKEE (reference sequence). The chain's CDR3 is CASSPGGAYNEQFF. DNA for the CDR3: TGTGCCAGCAGCCCTGGAGGGGCCTACAATGAGCAGTTCTTC.

The CDR3, as DNA: TGCGCCAGCAGCTTGGCCTTGGTCGCCGGGGGGGTGCCCTACGAGCAGTACTTC. Translation: CASSLALVAGGVPYEQYF. This rearrangement joins TRBV5-1 to TRBJ2-7, with 8 bases identical to TRBD2. V was clipped by 0 bases and J by 2 bases; unmatched bases: 13. Germline assignment: CDR1 SGHRS and CDR2 YFSETQ. The CDR3 contains 18 residues.

The count of this clone is one. The same CDR3 also results from other DNA sequences found in this sample. The chain couples TRBV11-3 to TRBJ2-1; the D is unclear. Germline V lookup: CDR1 SGHNT, CDR2 YENEEA. Trimming took off 1 base at V and 4 bases at J, with 5 bases between the two ends. The CDR3 runs to 13 residues. CDR3 in DNA: TGTGCCAGCAGCTTAGGCGGTTACAATGAGCAGTTCTTC. It specifies CASSLGGYNEQFF. The variable domain in full, with the rest retrieved from reference TRBV11-3 and TRBJ2-1, is EAGVVQSPRYKIIEKKQPVAFWCNPISGHNTLYWYLQNLGQGPELLIRYENEEAVDDSQLPKDRFSAERLKGVDSTLKIQPAELGDSAVYLCASSLGGYNEQFFGPGTRLTVL.

The genes are TRBV28 and TRBJ2-7; 11 bases are a match to TRBD2. Germline trimming cut 2 bases from V and 3 bases from J; bases unmatched to any gene: 3. CDR1 is MDHEN, CDR2 SYDVKM, per germline. The CDR3 length is 15 residues. CDR3 DNA sequence: TGTGCCAGCAGTTTAGAACTAGCGGGAGTCTACGAGCAGTACTTC. Translating gives CASSLELAGVYEQYF.

This chain connects TRBV7-9 to TRBJ2-2; D remains unclear. This CDR3 comprises 14 residues. V dropped 3 bases and J dropped 4 bases, with 9 bases sitting between them. Germline CDR1 and CDR2: SEHNR and FQNEAQ (reference sequence). The CDR3 region is CASSFQFTTGELFF. CDR3 coding DNA: TGTGCCAGCAGCTTTCAATTTACCACCGGGGAGCTGTTTTTT.

The table lists this clone with a few counts. This chain links TRBV7-8 with TRBJ2-7, with 8 bases aligning to TRBD1. The trim removed 4 bases at V and 6 bases at J, leaving 11 bases unmatched. The CDR3 has 15 amino acids. Germline V gives CDR1 SGHVS, CDR2 FQNEAQ. The CDR3 is CASSSRTGSYGEQYF. The CDR3, as DNA: TGTGCCAGCAGCTCCCGGACAGGGTCGTATGGCGAGCAGTACTTC. The full variable domain, rest sourced from reference TRBV7-8 and TRBJ2-7, is GAGVSQSPRYKVAKRGQDVALRCDPISGHVSLFWYQQALGQGPEFLTYFQNEAQLDKSGLPSDRFFAERPEGSVSTLKIQRTQQEDSAVYLCASSSRTGSYGEQYFGPGTRLTVT.

As regards this clone: The same CDR3 can be traced to other DNA sequences in this sample. V is TRBV18 and J is TRBJ1-1, with unresolved D. This CDR3 is built from 15 residues. The V gene lost 1 base and the J gene lost 0 bases, with 9 bases spanning the gap. Germline CDR1 KGHSH, CDR2 LQKENI. This chain's CDR3 is CASSPLADLNTEAFF. The CDR3 bases are TGTGCCAGCTCACCACTAGCAGATTTGAACACTGAAGCTTTCTTT.

V usage is TRBV6-5 and J usage is TRBJ2-7, with TRBD1 matching over 7 bases. The J segment lost 1 base and the V segment lost 8 bases, leaving 5 bases of the junction unmatched. The germline V gene encodes CDR1 MNHEY and CDR2 SVGAGI. The CDR3 runs 13 residues. The CDR3 sequence is CASGNRGSYEQYF. The DNA for the CDR3 is TGTGCCAGCGGGAACAGGGGATCCTACGAGCAGTACTTC.

The chain combines TRBV5-4 with TRBJ1-4; D is possibly TRBD1 (5 bases). Trimming stripped 4 bases from V and 0 bases from J, with 16 bases between. Germline-derived CDR1 and CDR2 are SGHNT and YYREEE (reference sequence). This CDR3 is built from 17 residues. In DNA, the CDR3 is TGTGCCAGCAGCCTGGGAGGGGACGGCGCAACTAATGAAAAACTGTTTTTT. Translated, it gives CASSLGGDGATNEKLFF.

V and J are TRBV5-1 and TRBJ1-2; D might be TRBD1 (5 bases). The germline gives CDR1 SGHRS, CDR2 YFSETQ. CDR3 length: 15 residues. The V and J ends lost 0 bases and 2 bases respectively, with 11 bases between them. DNA of the CDR3: TGCGCCAGCAGCTTGGGTTCCAGGGACAACTATGGCTACACCTTC. This sequence encodes CASSLGSRDNYGYTF.

The chain uses TRBV5-6 and TRBJ2-1; 7 nucleotides align to TRBD2. With V trimmed by 0 bases and J by 8 bases, 11 bases remained unmatched. The length of the CDR3 is 16 residues. Germline-derived CDR1 and CDR2 are SGHDT and YYEEEE. The CDR3 sequence is CASSLEAGAAFYEQFF. CDR3 sequence (DNA): TGTGCCAGCAGCTTGGAGGCGGGAGCGGCCTTCTATGAGCAGTTCTTC.

The gene calls are TRBV27 and TRBJ2-7, with D perhaps TRBD1 or TRBD2 (6 bases each). This CDR3 region has 10 residues. Germline CDR1 is MNHEY and CDR2 is SMNVEV (reference sequence). The CDR3, as DNA: TGTGCGGGAGGAGGGGGCGAGCAGTACTTC. Its protein is CAGGGGEQYF.

The genes are TRBV27 and TRBJ1-5; TRBD1 aligns across 10 bases. The CDR3 is 13 amino acids. Per the germline V gene, CDR1 is MNHEY and CDR2 is SMNVEV (reference sequence). J lost 6 bases, V lost 8 bases, and 4 bases had no gene match. DNA for the CDR3: TGTGCCAGCTGCCGGGACAGGGGTCAGCCCCAGCATTTT. This sequence encodes CASCRDRGQPQHF.

The chain has TRBV5-1 and TRBJ2-5; TRBD2 agrees at 11 bases. Germline loops: CDR1 SGHRS, CDR2 YFSETQ. With V trimmed by 4 bases and J by 2 bases, 16 bases remained unmatched. The CDR3 has 19 residues. CDR3 region: CASSPQGLAGGMGQETQYF. CDR3 nucleotide sequence: TGCGCCAGCAGCCCCCAGGGGCTAGCGGGAGGTATGGGGCAAGAGACCCAGTACTTC.

The chain is built from TRBV6-5 and TRBJ2-3, with D perhaps being TRBD1 or TRBD2 (5 bases each). Germline V lookup: CDR1 MNHEY, CDR2 SVGAGI. V lost 8 bases and J lost 2, with 17 bases in between. The CDR3 has 15 residues. CDR3 sequence (DNA): TGTGCCAGCGGCGCCGGGACGGAGTACACAGATACGCAGTATTTT. Translating it yields CASGAGTEYTDTQYF.

As regards this clone: This CDR3 is also generated by other DNA sequences in the sample. The CDR3 DNA sequence: TGTGCCAGCAGCTTGACAGGTGGGAACACTGAAGCTTTCTTT. This codes for CASSLTGGNTEAFF. The chain carries TRBV7-3 and TRBJ1-1, with a possible D match to TRBD1 (6 bases). The CDR3 sequence is 14 residues long. Germline V gene data show CDR1 as SGHTA and CDR2 as FQGTGA. V gave up 3 bases and J gave up 1 base, with 9 bases separating them.

This clone has only a few counts. The CDR3 sequence is CASSLQEDTEAFF. The CDR3 DNA reads as TGCGCCAGCAGCTTACAGGAGGACACTGAAGCTTTCTTT. This chain connects TRBV5-1 to TRBJ1-1; a possible D gene is TRBD1 (5 bases). The CDR3 runs to 13 residues. The germline V gene encodes CDR1 SGHRS and CDR2 YFSETQ. Trimming took off 2 bases at V and 3 bases at J, with 8 bases between the two ends. Together with reference TRBV5-1 and TRBJ1-1, the CDR3 gives the full variable domain: KAGVTQTPRYLIKTRGQQVTLSCSPISGHRSVSWYQQTPGQGLQFLFEYFSETQRNKGNFPGRFSGRQFSNSRSEMNVSTLELGDSALYLCASSLQEDTEAFFGQGTRLTVV.

This clone was detected once. V and J are TRBV6-5 and TRBJ1-5; 8 bases line up with TRBD1. Trimming took 6 bases from V and 6 from J; bases not matched to a gene: 4. From germline, CDR1 is MNHEY and CDR2 SVGAGI. This CDR3 comprises 13 residues. CDR3 bases: TGTGCCAGCAGCGGACAGGGCAGTCAGCCCCAGCATTTT. Protein: CASSGQGSQPQHF.

The chain uses TRBV7-2 and TRBJ2-7; 9 nucleotides align to TRBD2. The ends lost 2 bases at V and 7 bases at J; junction bases unmatched: 12. CDR3 length equals 16 residues. Germline CDR1 is SGHTA and CDR2 is FQGNSA. CDR3: CASSLIGGRAGGEQYF. The CDR3 DNA reads TGTGCCAGCAGCTTAATAGGCGGGAGGGCCGGAGGGGAGCAGTACTTC.

CDR3: CSVAGTPNLSYNEQFF. The DNA of the CDR3 is TGCAGCGTGGCCGGGACACCAAATCTCTCCTACAATGAGCAGTTCTTC. This chain connects TRBV29-1 to TRBJ2-1; tentative D call: TRBD1 (6 bases). The V end was cut by 6 bases, the J end by 0 bases, with 18 bases between. The CDR3 is 16 amino acids. The germline CDR1 and CDR2 sequences are SQVTM and ANQGSEA.

This chain links TRBV9 with TRBJ2-2, with D maybe TRBD2 (5 bases). The V end lost 3 bases, the J end lost 8 bases, and 14 bases lay between the germline ends. Germline CDR1 reads SGDLS; CDR2 reads YYNGEE. The CDR3 runs to 14 residues. CDR3 sequence (DNA): TGTGCCAGCAGCGCTCTGTCAGCGGAGGGGGAGCTGTTTTTT. Amino acid sequence: CASSALSAEGELFF.

CDR3 coding DNA: TGTGCCAGCAGTTTTTCAGGGTTAATGAACACTGAAGCTTTCTTT. Amino acid sequence: CASSFSGLMNTEAFF. The genes are TRBV28 and TRBJ1-1, with TRBD1 as a possible D gene (5 bases). There are 15 residues in the CDR3. Germline assignment: CDR1 MDHEN and CDR2 SYDVKM. V lost 3 bases to trimming and J lost 0 bases, with 11 bases between them.

CDR3: CASTANEKLFF. In nucleotides, the CDR3 is TGTGCCAGCACGGCTAATGAAAAACTGTTTTTT. V gene TRBV2 combines with J gene TRBJ1-4; D is uncertain. Trimming pared 7 bases from V and 3 bases from J, leaving 3 bases between. CDR1 is SNHLY and CDR2 is FYNNEI in the germline V gene. The CDR3 sequence is 11 residues long.

Comment on this clone: Other DNA sequences in this specimen translate into the identical CDR3. This rearrangement joins TRBV7-2 to TRBJ2-7; no clear D. Germline-derived CDR1 and CDR2 are SGHTA and FQGNSA. The CDR3 extends over 14 amino acids. V lost 1 base and J lost 2, with 9 bases in between. CDR3 residues: CASSLDGGPYEQYF. The DNA of the CDR3 is TGTGCCAGCAGCTTAGATGGCGGACCCTACGAGCAGTACTTC.

This chain uses TRBV11-2 with TRBJ2-2; 11 nucleotides match TRBD1. The junction had 8 bases not matched to a gene; V was cut back by 5 bases and J by 6 bases. Germline CDR1 is SGHAT and CDR2 is FQNNGV. The CDR3 has 16 residues. CDR3 region: CASSRSRDRGSGELFF. Written as DNA, the CDR3 is TGTGCCAGCAGCCGGAGCCGGGACAGGGGGTCCGGGGAGCTGTTTTTT.

This clone was detected only once. The gene calls are TRBV6-5 and TRBJ2-5; D may be TRBD1 or TRBD2 (6 bases each). The germline CDR1 and CDR2 sequences are MNHEY and SVGAGI. V was cut by 5 bases and J by 2 bases, with 12 bases left in between. CDR3 length equals 14 residues. The CDR3 loop reads CASSQTGTQETQYF. CDR3 DNA: TGTGCCAGCAGTCAAACAGGGACTCAAGAGACCCAGTACTTC.

The CDR3 DNA follows: TGTGCCAGCACCTGGGACTCCTCAAGCTACGAGCAGTACTTC. Residues: CASTWDSSSYEQYF. The J gene is TRBJ2-7, the V gene TRBV28, with D possibly being TRBD2 (6 bases). CDR1 and CDR2 (germline): MDHEN, SYDVKM. The CDR3 extends over 14 amino acids. The V and J ends lost 7 bases and 3 bases respectively, with 16 bases between them.

The chain links TRBV18 to TRBJ2-7; 16 nucleotides match TRBD2. The germline V gene has CDR1 KGHSH and CDR2 LQKENI. The V and J ends lost 4 bases and 9 bases, in that order; junction bases with no gene match: 12. This CDR3 contains 17 residues. The CDR3 coding sequence is TGTGCCAGCTCACTGCAAACAGGGACTAGCGGGAGGGCCTGGCAGTACTTC. Amino acid sequence: CASSLQTGTSGRAWQYF.

About this clone itself: This specimen includes other DNA sequences encoding the same CDR3. This chain uses TRBV7-2 with TRBJ2-3; D may be TRBD2 (6 bases). The CDR3 consists of 13 residues. The germline V gene has CDR1 SGHTA and CDR2 FQGNSA. The V gene lost 5 bases and the J gene lost 3 bases, with 9 bases spanning the gap. CDR3 nucleotide sequence: TGTGCCAGCAGCCCTGGGGGGACAGATACGCAGTATTTT. Amino acid sequence: CASSPGGTDTQYF.

V gene TRBV11-2 combines with J gene TRBJ2-3, with D possibly matching TRBD2 (6 bases). CDR3 length: 15 residues. The germline V gene has CDR1 SGHAT and CDR2 FQNNGV. V lost 0 bases, J lost 3 bases, and 10 bases lay in between. The CDR3 DNA follows: TGTGCCAGCAGCTTAGACGCGGGACCGACAGATACGCAGTATTTT. Translated, it gives CASSLDAGPTDTQYF. Together with reference TRBV11-2 and TRBJ2-3, the CDR3 gives the full variable domain: EAGVAQSPRYKIIEKRQSVAFWCNPISGHATLYWYQQILGQGPKLLIQFQNNGVVDDSQLPKDRFSAERLKGVDSTLKIQPAKLEDSAVYLCASSLDAGPTDTQYFGPGTRLTVL.

This clone has just one count. J is TRBJ2-1 and V is TRBV5-1, with a tentative D call TRBD2 (6 bases). Between the trimmed V and J ends, which lost 6 bases and 8 bases, there was a span of 12 bases. The germline V gene encodes CDR1 SGHRS and CDR2 YFSETQ. The CDR3 is 12 amino acids. CDR3 DNA sequence: TGCGCCAGCACTCCGGGCGGGGATGAGCAGTTCTTC. Translation: CASTPGGDEQFF.